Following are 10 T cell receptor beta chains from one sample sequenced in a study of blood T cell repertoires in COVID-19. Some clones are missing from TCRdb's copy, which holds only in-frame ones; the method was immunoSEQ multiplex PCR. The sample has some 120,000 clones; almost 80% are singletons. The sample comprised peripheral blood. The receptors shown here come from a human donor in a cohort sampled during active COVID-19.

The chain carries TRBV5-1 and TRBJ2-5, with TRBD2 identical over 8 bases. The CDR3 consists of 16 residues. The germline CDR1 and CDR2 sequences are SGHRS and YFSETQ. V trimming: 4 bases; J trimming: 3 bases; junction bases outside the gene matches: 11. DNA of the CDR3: TGCGCCAGCAGCCTAGGGACTAGAGGGGGGGAAGAGACCCAGTACTTC. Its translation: CASSLGTRGGEETQYF.

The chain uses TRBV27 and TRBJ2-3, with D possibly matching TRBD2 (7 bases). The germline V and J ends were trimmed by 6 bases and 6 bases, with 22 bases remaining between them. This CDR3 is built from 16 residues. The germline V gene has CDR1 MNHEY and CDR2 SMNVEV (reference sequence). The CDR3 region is CASSPLGGGAYDTQYF. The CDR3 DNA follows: TGTGCCAGCAGCCCGCTGGGTGGGGGGGCATATGATACGCAGTATTTT.

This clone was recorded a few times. In DNA, the CDR3 is TGTGCCAGCAGTGTGGGGACAGGGGGTATCTTCCATGGCTACACCTTC. It specifies CASSVGTGGIFHGYTF. The chain has TRBV6-1 and TRBJ1-2; 11 bases are a match to TRBD1. V lost 4 bases, J lost 6 bases, and 10 bases stayed unmatched. Germline V gene sequence: CDR1 MNHNS, CDR2 SASEGT. The length of the CDR3 is 16 residues.

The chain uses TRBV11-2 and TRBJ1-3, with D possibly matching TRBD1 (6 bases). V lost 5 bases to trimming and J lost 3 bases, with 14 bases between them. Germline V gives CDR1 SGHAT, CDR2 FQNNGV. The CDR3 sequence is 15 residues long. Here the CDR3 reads CASSRQPRGGNTIYF. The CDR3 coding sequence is TGTGCCAGCAGCCGACAACCCAGGGGTGGAAACACCATATATTTT.

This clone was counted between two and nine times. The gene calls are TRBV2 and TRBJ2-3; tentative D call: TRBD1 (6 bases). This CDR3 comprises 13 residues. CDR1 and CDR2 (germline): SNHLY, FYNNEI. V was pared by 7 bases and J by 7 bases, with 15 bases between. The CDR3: CASKLPQGYTQYF. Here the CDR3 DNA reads TGTGCCAGCAAGCTCCCACAGGGCTATACGCAGTATTTT.

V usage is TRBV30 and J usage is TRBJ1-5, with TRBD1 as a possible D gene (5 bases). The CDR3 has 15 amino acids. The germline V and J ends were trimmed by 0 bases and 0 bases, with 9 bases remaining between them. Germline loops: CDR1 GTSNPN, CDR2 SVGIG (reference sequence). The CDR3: CAWSVGGNSNQPQHF. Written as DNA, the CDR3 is TGTGCCTGGAGTGTGGGGGGAAATAGCAATCAGCCCCAGCATTTT. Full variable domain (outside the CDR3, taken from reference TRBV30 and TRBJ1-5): SQTIHQWPATLVQPVGSPLSLECTVEGTSNPNLYWYRQAAGRGLQLLFYSVGIGQISSEVPQNLSASRPQDRQFILSSKKLLLSDSGFYLCAWSVGGNSNQPQHFGDGTRLSIL.

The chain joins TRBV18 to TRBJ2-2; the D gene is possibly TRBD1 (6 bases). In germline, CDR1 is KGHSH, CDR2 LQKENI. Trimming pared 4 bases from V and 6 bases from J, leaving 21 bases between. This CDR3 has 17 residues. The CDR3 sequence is CASSHAVMGALAGELFF. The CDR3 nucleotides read TGTGCCAGCTCACACGCCGTTATGGGGGCCCTCGCCGGGGAGCTGTTTTTT.

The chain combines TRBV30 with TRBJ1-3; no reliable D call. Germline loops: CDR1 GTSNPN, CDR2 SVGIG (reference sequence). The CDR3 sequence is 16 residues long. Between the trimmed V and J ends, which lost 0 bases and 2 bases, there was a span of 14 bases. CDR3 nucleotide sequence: TGTGCCTGGAGTGTATCTACCTCACGGGCTGGAAACACCATATATTTT. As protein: CAWSVSTSRAGNTIYF.

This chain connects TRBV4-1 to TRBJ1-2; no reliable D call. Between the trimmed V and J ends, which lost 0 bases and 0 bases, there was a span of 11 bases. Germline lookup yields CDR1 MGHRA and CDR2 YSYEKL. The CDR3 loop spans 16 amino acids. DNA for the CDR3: TGCGCCAGCAGCCAAGATCAGCGCGGTGCTAACTATGGCTACACCTTC. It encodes CASSQDQRGANYGYTF.

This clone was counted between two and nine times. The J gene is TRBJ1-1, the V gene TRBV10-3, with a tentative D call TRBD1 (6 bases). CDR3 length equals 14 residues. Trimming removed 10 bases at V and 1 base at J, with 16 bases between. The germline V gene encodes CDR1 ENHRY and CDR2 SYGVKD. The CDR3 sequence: CATSQGIRNTEAFF. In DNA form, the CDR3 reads TGTGCCACATCTCAGGGGATTAGGAACACTGAAGCTTTCTTT.